The present T cell receptor (beta chain) was sequenced within a study of T cell changes during pregnancy in multiple sclerosis. Only one count was recorded for this clone. Assay used: immunoSEQ multiplex PCR; TCRdb lists only in-frame clones, some missing. This table holds about 48,000 clones, about 88% found once. The germline V gene has CDR1 MDHEN and CDR2 SYDVKM. The CDR3 is 15 residues long. The V end lost 6 bases, the J end lost 2 bases, and 16 bases lay between the germline ends. This TCR was recovered from a female donor with multiple sclerosis, enrolled in a pregnancy study. Sequencing used CD4+ T cells from peripheral blood mononuclear cells, obtained in the second trimester of pregnancy. The chain links TRBV28 to TRBJ1-1; maybe TRBD1 (6 bases). The DNA for the CDR3 is TGTGCCAGCAGCCCAACCAGGGGCATCAACACTGAAGCTTTCTTT. Translation: CASSPTRGINTEAFF.